The clone carrying this T cell receptor beta chain was detected many times. CDR1 is KGHSH, CDR2 LQKENI, per germline. V was pared by 3 bases and J by 4 bases, with 5 bases of the junction left unmatched. The CDR3 is 15 residues long. TCRbeta library preparation incorporated unique molecular identifiers. TCRdb fed the PCR reads into MiXCR, producing one record per CDR3 protein. The sample contains 75,000 to 100,000 distinct CDR3 sequences, 7% to 10% of which appear only once. The data originate from a study of T-cell reconstitution after alpha-beta-depleted transplantation in children. This chain links TRBV18 with TRBJ2-1, with TRBD2 identical over 8 bases. This clonotype originated in a human donor who donated a stem cell graft to a child with congenital amegakaryocytic thrombocytopenia. The source material was PBMCs from the stem cell graft donor, sampled from the stem cell graft. CDR3 DNA: TGTGCCAGCTCACCTGGGGCTAGCGGGTACAATGAGCAGTTCTTC. Translated, it gives CASSPGASGYNEQFF.